The 27 T cell receptor beta chains in this list originate from one sample, sequenced in a study of cytomegalovirus exposure and HLA in healthy donors. The study ran its PCR with 60 Vbeta and 13 Jbeta primers. Clones were sequenced by immunoSEQ multiplex PCR, and TCRdb holds only the in-frame ones, with some missing. The sample has under 200,000 clones, 80% seen once; the top ten hold around 5.4%. Input material: PBMCs. The receptor set was obtained from a man in his forties or fifties in good health and CMV-seronegative.

V usage is TRBV27 and J usage is TRBJ1-1, with D tentatively TRBD1 (5 bases). The V and J ends lost 1 base and 4 bases respectively, with 16 bases between them. Germline-derived CDR1 and CDR2 are MNHEY and SMNVEV (reference sequence). The CDR3 contains 16 residues. The CDR3 reads CASSLWAGSIVTEAFF. CDR3 nucleotides: TGTGCCAGCAGTTTATGGGCAGGGTCTATAGTCACTGAAGCTTTCTTT.

The V call is TRBV15, the J call TRBJ2-3; TRBD2 might be the D (5 bases). The CDR3 consists of 17 residues. Germline V CDR1 and CDR2: LNHNV, YYDKDF (reference sequence). V lost 3 bases and J lost 5, with 21 bases in between. The CDR3 nucleotides are TGTGCCACCAGCAGGGTACGAAGAGGGTATTCAGTAGATACGCAGTATTTT. Translated: CATSRVRRGYSVDTQYF.

The chain links TRBV7-9 to TRBJ2-2; 9 nucleotides agree with TRBD1. The CDR3 covers 16 residues. In germline, CDR1 is SEHNR, CDR2 FQNEAQ (reference sequence). V trimming: 7 bases; J trimming: 5 bases; junction bases outside the gene matches: 11. The DNA for the CDR3 is TGTGCCAGCACCCTTTACAGGGGGCTTGAGACCGGGGAGCTGTTTTTT. Protein: CASTLYRGLETGELFF.

The V gene is TRBV2, the J gene TRBJ1-5, with D possibly matching TRBD1 (5 bases). V lost 3 bases and J 2 bases, leaving 11 bases between the germline ends. CDR3 length: 15 residues. In germline, CDR1 is SNHLY, CDR2 FYNNEI. The CDR3 sequence: CASSEHQGGNQPQHF. CDR3 nucleotide sequence: TGTGCCAGCAGTGAGCACCAGGGTGGCAATCAGCCCCAGCATTTT.

This clone came up a few times. The chain links TRBV6-1 to TRBJ2-7; D is possibly TRBD1 (6 bases). CDR3 length: 14 residues. CDR1 is MNHNS, CDR2 SASEGT, per germline. V was trimmed by 5 bases and J by 5 bases, leaving 16 bases between them. CDR3 bases: TGTGCCAGCAGTCCCGGGACAAAGAAGCACGAGCAGTACTTC. Its protein is CASSPGTKKHEQYF.

The chain carries TRBV15 and TRBJ1-1, with 9 positions matching TRBD1. Germline trimming cut 0 bases from V and 11 bases from J; bases unmatched to any gene: 4. Germline V gene data show CDR1 as LNHNV and CDR2 as YYDKDF (reference sequence). The length of the CDR3 is 13 residues. The CDR3 DNA is TGTGCCACCAGCAGAGATGGACAGGGGCACGCTTTCTTT. This codes for CATSRDGQGHAFF.

The genes are TRBV6-5 and TRBJ1-1, with no clear D. V was shortened by 0 bases and J by 1 base, with 9 bases between the two germline ends. CDR1 and CDR2 from the germline V gene are MNHEY and SVGAGI. The CDR3 spans 15 residues. CDR3: CASSYSAGGNTEAFF. Written as DNA, the CDR3 is TGTGCCAGCAGTTACTCGGCAGGAGGGAACACTGAAGCTTTCTTT.

This chain connects TRBV29-1 to TRBJ2-5; tentative D call: TRBD1 (5 bases). CDR3 size: 12 residues. Looked up from germline, CDR1 is SQVTM and CDR2 is ANQGSEA. The germline V and J ends were trimmed by 5 bases and 3 bases, with 10 bases remaining between them. CDR3 sequence (DNA): TGCAGCGTTAGGACAAATAAAGAGACCCAGTACTTC. As protein: CSVRTNKETQYF.

This rearrangement joins TRBV11-2 to TRBJ2-7, with 7 bases matching TRBD2. The CDR3 is made up of 15 amino acids. Germline V gene sequence: CDR1 SGHAT, CDR2 FQNNGV. With V trimmed by 5 bases and J by 0 bases, 7 bases remained unmatched. This chain's CDR3 is CASSLQRGYSYEQYF. CDR3 DNA: TGTGCCAGCAGCCTCCAGCGGGGATACTCCTACGAGCAGTACTTC.

CDR3 region: CASSLVVGTGSYNEQFF. The CDR3 DNA sequence: TGTGCCAGCAGCTTAGTTGTAGGGACAGGGTCCTACAATGAGCAGTTCTTC. V gene TRBV7-7 combines with J gene TRBJ2-1; 9 nucleotides line up with TRBD1. This CDR3 spans 17 amino acids. Trimming removed 1 base from V and 1 base from J; junction bases left unmatched: 5. CDR1 is SSHAT, CDR2 FNYEAQ, per germline (reference sequence). Full variable domain (remainder filled in from reference TRBV7-7 and TRBJ2-1): GAGVSQSPRYKVTKRGQDVTLRCDPISSHATLYWYQQALGQGPEFLTYFNYEAQPDKSGLPSDRFSAERPEGSISTLTIQRTEQRDSAMYRCASSLVVGTGSYNEQFFGPGTRLTVL.

V gene TRBV2 combines with J gene TRBJ1-5; tentatively, D is TRBD1 (5 bases). This CDR3 is built from 14 residues. The germline V gene has CDR1 SNHLY and CDR2 FYNNEI. V lost 1 base and J 5 bases, leaving 9 bases between the germline ends. In DNA, the CDR3 is TGTGCCAGCAGTGAAGTTACAGGCTATCAGCCCCAGCATTTT. This codes for CASSEVTGYQPQHF.

In DNA, the CDR3 is TGTGCCAGTAGTAACCCTACAGGGTGGGGCACTGAAGCTTTCTTT. This gives the protein CASSNPTGWGTEAFF. The rearrangement uses TRBV19 and TRBJ1-1; possibly TRBD1 for D (6 bases). This CDR3 has 15 amino acids. Per the germline V gene, CDR1 is LNHDA and CDR2 is SQIVND (reference sequence). The V gene lost 4 bases and the J gene lost 4 bases, with 16 bases spanning the gap.

V and J are TRBV7-2 and TRBJ2-7; 7 nucleotides agree with TRBD1. CDR3 length: 15 residues. J was trimmed by 0 bases and V by 5 bases; bases with no gene match: 7. CDR1 is SGHTA, CDR2 FQGNSA, per germline. CDR3 region: CASSLSGTVSYEQYF. Written as DNA, the CDR3 is TGTGCCAGCAGCCTTTCTGGGACAGTCTCCTACGAGCAGTACTTC.

The chain has TRBV7-9 and TRBJ1-2; perhaps TRBD1 as D (6 bases). Germline loops: CDR1 SEHNR, CDR2 FQNEAQ (reference sequence). Trimming removed 5 bases at V and 8 bases at J, with 12 bases between. CDR3 length: 12 residues. CDR3 sequence reads: CASSRDNRGYTF. The CDR3 bases are TGTGCCAGCAGCCGGGACAACCGGGGCTACACCTTC.

The J gene is TRBJ1-5, the V gene TRBV4-1; unclear D gene. Germline CDR1 reads MGHRA; CDR2 reads YSYEKL. The V gene lost 0 bases and the J gene lost 4 bases, with 10 bases spanning the gap. This CDR3 has 15 residues. CDR3 in DNA: TGCGCCAGCAGCCAAGATCAACAGCTAAATCAGCCCCAGCATTTT. As protein: CASSQDQQLNQPQHF.

The chain has TRBV27 and TRBJ2-1; 8 nucleotides agree with TRBD2. In germline, CDR1 is MNHEY, CDR2 SMNVEV (reference sequence). This CDR3 spans 16 amino acids. Losses at the gene ends were 2 bases for V and 3 bases for J; bases not matched to a gene: 6. The CDR3 sequence: CASSLLSGRGYNEQFF. The CDR3 DNA follows: TGTGCCAGCAGTTTACTAAGCGGGAGAGGCTACAATGAGCAGTTCTTC.

This chain joins TRBV5-5 and TRBJ2-1; 13 bases are a match to TRBD2. Germline trimming cut 1 base from V and 8 bases from J; bases unmatched to any gene: 9. The CDR3 runs 17 residues. Germline values: CDR1 SGHKS, CDR2 YYEKEE (reference sequence). CDR3 nucleotides: TGTGCCAGCAGCTTGATCGGGGGACTAGCGGGAAGCGATGAGCAGTTCTTC. This sequence encodes CASSLIGGLAGSDEQFF.

The V and J genes are TRBV5-1 and TRBJ2-7; 11 positions agree with TRBD1. V lost 4 bases to trimming and J lost 5 bases; unmatched junction nucleotides: 5. CDR3 length: 14 residues. CDR1 and CDR2 (germline): SGHRS, YFSETQ. DNA of the CDR3: TGCGCCAGCAGCATGGGACAGGGGGGAGACGAGCAGTACTTC. Residues: CASSMGQGGDEQYF. Filled out from reference TRBV5-1 and TRBJ2-7, the complete variable domain reads KAGVTQTPRYLIKTRGQQVTLSCSPISGHRSVSWYQQTPGQGLQFLFEYFSETQRNKGNFPGRFSGRQFSNSRSEMNVSTLELGDSALYLCASSMGQGGDEQYFGPGTRLTVT.

The rearrangement links TRBV7-9 to TRBJ2-2; 8 nucleotides agree with TRBD1. The V and J ends lost 0 bases and 4 bases, in that order; junction bases with no gene match: 4. This CDR3 is 16 amino acids long. Germline V gene sequence: CDR1 SEHNR, CDR2 FQNEAQ (reference sequence). CDR3: CASSLAGQESTGELFF. The CDR3 bases are TGTGCCAGCAGCTTAGCGGGACAGGAGTCCACCGGGGAGCTGTTTTTT.

The chain has TRBV5-5 and TRBJ1-4; D uncertain. The CDR3 totals 15 residues. Germline V CDR1 and CDR2: SGHKS, YYEKEE (reference sequence). V was trimmed by 5 bases and J by 8 bases, leaving 19 bases between them. The CDR3 DNA reads TGTGCCAGCAGTCTCGGGAGCCCGGACCGCGAAAAACTGTTTTTT. This encodes CASSLGSPDREKLFF.

The chain employs TRBV19 and TRBJ2-7, with 10 nucleotides matching TRBD1. Losses at the gene ends were 4 bases for V and 6 bases for J; bases not matched to a gene: 6. Germline V gene lookup returns CDR1 LNHDA and CDR2 SQIVND (reference sequence). CDR3 length: 14 amino acids. This CDR3 is CASSTGTGAGEQYF. CDR3 DNA: TGTGCCAGTAGTACCGGGACAGGGGCGGGCGAGCAGTACTTC.

V and J are TRBV7-2 and TRBJ2-7; 9 nucleotides agree with TRBD2. The V gene end was trimmed by 5 bases and the J gene end by 6 bases; junction bases not matched to a gene: 11. Germline V gene lookup returns CDR1 SGHTA and CDR2 FQGNSA. This CDR3 has 15 residues. CDR3 nucleotides: TGTGCCAGCAGCCCAAGACCGGGACTAGCCTTCGAGCAGTACTTC. It yields the protein CASSPRPGLAFEQYF.

The J gene is TRBJ2-3, the V gene TRBV12-5, with TRBD2 as a possible D gene (6 bases). The CDR3 is 16 residues long. Trimming took 1 base from V and 2 from J, leaving 13 bases between them. CDR1 and CDR2 from the germline V gene are LGHNT and FRNRAP. CDR3 sequence: CASGLGDSTSTDTQYF. CDR3 DNA: TGTGCTAGTGGTTTGGGGGACTCAACTTCCACAGATACGCAGTATTTT.

V usage is TRBV14 and J usage is TRBJ2-7; the D gene is possibly TRBD2 (5 bases). The CDR3 totals 12 residues. Deletions cut 1 base from V and 7 bases from J, with 8 bases between. In germline, CDR1 is SGHDN, CDR2 FVKESK. For the CDR3, the DNA is TGTGCCAGCAGCCAAGTAAGGGAGGAGCAGTACTTC. It codes for CASSQVREEQYF. The full variable domain, in which reference TRBV14 and TRBJ2-7 provide the parts outside the CDR3, is EAGVTQFPSHSVIEKGQTVTLRCDPISGHDNLYWYRRVMGKEIKFLLHFVKESKQDESGMPNNRFLAERTGGTYSTLKVQPAELEDSGVYFCASSQVREEQYFGPGTRLTVT.

This clone appeared a few times. The V gene is TRBV7-8, the J gene TRBJ1-6; 7 bases map to TRBD1. The V gene's germline CDR1 is SGHVS and CDR2 FQNEAQ. The J segment lost 5 bases and the V segment lost 5 bases, leaving 6 bases of the junction unmatched. The CDR3 is made up of 15 amino acids. CDR3 sequence (DNA): TGTGCCAGCAGCCGGGAGGGGGCCCATAATTCACCCCTCCACTTT. Translation gives CASSREGAHNSPLHF.

The sample holds one count of this clone. The chain recombines TRBV5-6 with TRBJ1-2, with 9 bases matching TRBD1. CDR3 length: 16 amino acids. Per the germline V gene, CDR1 is SGHDT and CDR2 is YYEEEE. V was clipped by 0 bases and J by 5 bases; unmatched bases: 8. The CDR3, as DNA: TGTGCCAGCAGCTTGGACAGGGGGCGATACTCTTATGGCTACACCTTC. Protein sequence: CASSLDRGRYSYGYTF.

The rearrangement uses TRBV7-3 and TRBJ2-7, with D possibly being TRBD2 (5 bases). There are 13 residues in the CDR3. V was cut by 5 bases and J by 3 bases, with 11 bases left in between. Germline loops: CDR1 SGHTA, CDR2 FQGTGA. In DNA, the CDR3 is TGTGCCAGCAGCACCGGGATTGGCTACGAGCAGTACTTC. Its protein product is CASSTGIGYEQYF.